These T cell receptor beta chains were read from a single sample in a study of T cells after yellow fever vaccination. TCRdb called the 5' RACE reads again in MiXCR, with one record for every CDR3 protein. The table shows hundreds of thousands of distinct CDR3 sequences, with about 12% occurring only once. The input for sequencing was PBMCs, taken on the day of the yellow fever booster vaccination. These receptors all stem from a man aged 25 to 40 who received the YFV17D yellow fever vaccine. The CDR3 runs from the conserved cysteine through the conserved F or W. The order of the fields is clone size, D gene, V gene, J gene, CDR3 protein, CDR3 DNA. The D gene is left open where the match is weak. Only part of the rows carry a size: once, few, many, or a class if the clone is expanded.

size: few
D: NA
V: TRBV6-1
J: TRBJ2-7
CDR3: CASSPLPGASSYEQYF
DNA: TGTGCCAGCAGTCCCCTCCCGGGGGCGTCTTCCTACGAGCAGTACTTC

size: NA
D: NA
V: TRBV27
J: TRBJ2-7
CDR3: CASSTFLGDEQYF
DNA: TGTGCCAGCAGTACCTTTCTCGGCGACGAGCAGTACTTC

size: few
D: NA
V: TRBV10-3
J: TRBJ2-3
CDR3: CAIMGSTDTQYF
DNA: TGTGCCATCATGGGGAGCACAGATACGCAGTATTTT

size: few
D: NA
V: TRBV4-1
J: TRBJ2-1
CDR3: CASSQEPGLVGEQFF
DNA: TGCGCCAGCAGCCAAGAACCTGGGTTAGTGGGGGAGCAGTTCTTC

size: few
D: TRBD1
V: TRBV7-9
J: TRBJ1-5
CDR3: CASSPRGANNQPQHF
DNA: TGTGCCAGCAGCCCCAGGGGGGCTAACAATCAGCCCCAGCATTTT

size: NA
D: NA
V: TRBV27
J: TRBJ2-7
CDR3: CASSSDRGEQYF
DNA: TGTGCCAGCAGTTCGGATCGGGGGGAGCAGTACTTC

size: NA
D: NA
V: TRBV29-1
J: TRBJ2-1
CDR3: CSFGNSGLRNEQFF
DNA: TGCAGCTTCGGGAATAGCGGTTTAAGGAATGAGCAGTTCTTC

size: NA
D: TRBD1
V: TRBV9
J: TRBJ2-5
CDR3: CASSPGVMLTGGRETQYF
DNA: TGTGCCAGCAGCCCGGGGGTGATGTTGACAGGGGGCAGAGAGACCCAGTACTTC

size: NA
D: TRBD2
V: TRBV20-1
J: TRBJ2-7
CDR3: CSARETGGRSYEQYF
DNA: TGCAGTGCTAGAGAGACGGGAGGTCGCTCCTACGAGCAGTACTTC

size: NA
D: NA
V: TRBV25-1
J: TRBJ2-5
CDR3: CASRQTGITQETQYF
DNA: TGTGCCAGCAGGCAGACAGGCATCACCCAAGAGACCCAGTACTTC